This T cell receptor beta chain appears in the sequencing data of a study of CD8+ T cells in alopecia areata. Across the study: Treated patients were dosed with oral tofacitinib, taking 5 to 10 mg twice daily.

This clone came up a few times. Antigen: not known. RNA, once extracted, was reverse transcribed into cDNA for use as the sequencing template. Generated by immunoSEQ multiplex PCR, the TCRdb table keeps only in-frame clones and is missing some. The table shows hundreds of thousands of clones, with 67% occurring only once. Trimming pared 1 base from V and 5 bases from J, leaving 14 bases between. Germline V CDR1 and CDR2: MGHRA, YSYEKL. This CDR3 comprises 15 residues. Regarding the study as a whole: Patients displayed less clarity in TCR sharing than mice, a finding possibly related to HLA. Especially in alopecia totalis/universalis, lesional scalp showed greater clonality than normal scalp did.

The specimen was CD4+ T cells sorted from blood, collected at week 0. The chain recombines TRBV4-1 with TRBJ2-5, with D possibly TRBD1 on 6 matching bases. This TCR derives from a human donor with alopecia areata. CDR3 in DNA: TGCGCCAGCAGCCAAGCTGAAAGGGGGAGTGAGACCCAGTACTTC. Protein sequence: CASSQAERGSETQYF.